This passage covers 18 T cell receptor beta chains from one sample sequenced in a study of T cell repertoires in cytomegalovirus infection (dated by TCRdb to the late 2010s). The run used an Illumina HiSeq 1500. TCRdb handled the public reads itself, with Q25 trimming in fastp and clone calling in MiXCR, and kept productive beta chains. Every CDR3 protein is listed once, alongside the most common genes and DNA of its rows. The table for this sample lists about 500,000 distinct CDR3 sequences; 30% to 40% of them were counted only once. The top ten constitute roughly 15% of the sample. This specimen's treatment or condition label, interpreted: in vitro stimulation with specific CMV peptide epitopes to enrich CMV-specific T cells. For these TCRs, the target antigens are not known. Sequences were derived from cultured PBMCs, sampled from culture after CMV antigen stimulation. All receptors derive from a human donor in good health (CMV status not recorded). Some clones in this sample may be carry-over from other donors' samples.

The rearrangement uses TRBV6-2 or TRBV6-3 and TRBJ2-1; TRBD1 might be the D (6 bases). V lost 5 bases and J lost 4, with 15 bases in between. Germline V CDR1 and CDR2: MNHEY, SVGEGT. CDR3 length: 15 residues. As DNA, the CDR3 is TGTGCCAGCAGTCCCCAGGGGAGCCGGTACAATGAGCAGTTCTTC. It translates to CASSPQGSRYNEQFF.

This clonotype was seen ten or more times. CDR3 coding DNA: TGTGCCAGCAGCCCCCGGGAGCGGGGTGTCGAGCAGTACTTC. Translating gives CASSPRERGVEQYF. This chain connects TRBV7-2 to TRBJ2-7; 7 positions agree with TRBD2. CDR3 size: 14 residues. The trim removed 5 bases at V and 6 bases at J, leaving 10 bases unmatched. From germline, CDR1 is SGHTA and CDR2 FQGNSA. Together with reference TRBV7-2 and TRBJ2-7, the CDR3 gives the full variable domain: GAGVSQSPSNKVTEKGKDVELRCDPISGHTALYWYRQSLGQGLEFLIYFQGNSAPDKSGLPSDRFSAERTGGSVSTLTIQRTQQEDSAVYLCASSPRERGVEQYFGPGTRLTVT.

This clonotype has a handful of counts. The rearrangement links TRBV6-2 or TRBV6-3 to TRBJ2-2; 10 positions agree with TRBD2. V trimming: 1 base; J trimming: 5 bases; junction bases outside the gene matches: 10. The CDR3 runs to 18 residues. The germline CDR1 and CDR2 sequences are MNHEY and SVGEGT. CDR3 protein: CASSYLFGPLAGTGELFF. CDR3 nucleotide sequence: TGTGCCAGCAGTTACTTGTTCGGCCCACTAGCGGGGACCGGGGAGCTGTTTTTT.

This chain connects TRBV12-5 to TRBJ2-1, with 11 bases that match TRBD2. V dropped 3 bases and J dropped 8; count of bases not matched to a gene: 15. This CDR3 is 18 amino acids long. Germline V gives CDR1 LGHNT, CDR2 FRNRAP. This CDR3 is CASGFTSPTSGSHHEQFF. In DNA form, the CDR3 reads TGTGCTAGTGGTTTCACAAGCCCCACTAGCGGGAGCCATCATGAGCAGTTCTTC. Full variable domain (outside the CDR3, taken from reference TRBV12-5 and TRBJ2-1): DARVTQTPRHKVTEMGQEVTMRCQPILGHNTVFWYRQTMMQGLELLAYFRNRAPLDDSGMPKDRFSAEMPDATLATLKIQPSEPRDSAVYFCASGFTSPTSGSHHEQFFGPGTRLTVL.

The chain has TRBV7-2 and TRBJ2-7, with 9 bases aligning to TRBD1. Losses at the gene ends were 1 base for V and 3 bases for J; bases not matched to a gene: 1. CDR1 and CDR2 (germline): SGHTA, FQGNSA. This CDR3 spans 14 amino acids. In nucleotides, the CDR3 is TGTGCCAGCAGCTTAGACAGGGGGCTCTACGAGCAGTACTTC. The encoded protein is CASSLDRGLYEQYF.

This chain joins TRBV6-2 or TRBV6-3 and TRBJ2-1; D not certain. The CDR3 totals 11 residues. The germline gives CDR1 MNHEY, CDR2 SVGEGT. Trimming pared 6 bases from V and 8 bases from J, leaving 8 bases between. DNA for the CDR3: TGTGCCAGCAGCCCCGCCTATGAGCAGTTCTTC. This codes for CASSPAYEQFF.

There are a few counts of this clonotype. V gene TRBV20-1 combines with J gene TRBJ2-1; a weak D match, TRBD2 (6 bases). V lost 5 bases and J lost 8, with 16 bases in between. The CDR3 has 13 residues. Germline V lookup: CDR1 DFQATT, CDR2 SNEGSKA (reference sequence). This chain's CDR3 is CSAPLREGDEQFF. The CDR3 coding sequence is TGCAGTGCTCCTCTGCGGGAAGGCGATGAGCAGTTCTTC.

This clonotype occurred a few times. This chain joins TRBV7-9 and TRBJ2-4; 12 positions agree with TRBD2. With V trimmed by 2 bases and J by 8 bases, 7 bases remained unmatched. The CDR3 runs to 16 residues. Germline V CDR1 and CDR2: SEHNR, FQNEAQ (reference sequence). CDR3: CASSLSLAGGPDIQYF. The CDR3 coding sequence is TGTGCCAGCAGCTTATCGCTAGCGGGAGGGCCGGACATTCAGTACTTC.

There are a few counts of this clonotype. The rearrangement links TRBV6-6 to TRBJ2-3; 7 bases map to TRBD2. Germline V CDR1 and CDR2: MNHNY, SVGAGI (reference sequence). J gave up 1 base and V 6 bases, and 4 bases lay outside the gene matches. CDR3 length: 14 amino acids. As DNA, the CDR3 is TGTGCCAGCAGCCATACTAGCGGCACAGATACGCAGTATTTT. Amino acids: CASSHTSGTDTQYF.

This clonotype was counted a few times. The V call is TRBV6-5, the J call TRBJ2-3, with TRBD2 matching 10 bases. The CDR3 is 15 amino acids. In germline, CDR1 is MNHEY, CDR2 SVGAGI. After removal of 5 bases from V and 3 bases from J, the junction contained 5 bases not matched to a gene. CDR3 DNA: TGTGCCAGCAGTGATCCGGGACTAGCGACAGATACGCAGTATTTT. Encoded protein: CASSDPGLATDTQYF.

This chain joins TRBV19 and TRBJ1-5; no reliable D call. The CDR3 runs to 12 residues. V was pared by 9 bases and J by 1 base, with 7 bases between. From germline, CDR1 is LNHDA and CDR2 SQIVND (reference sequence). The CDR3 loop is CASGVSNQPQHF. The CDR3 DNA reads as TGTGCCAGCGGGGTAAGCAATCAGCCCCAGCATTTT.

The chain joins TRBV11-2 to TRBJ2-3, with D tentatively TRBD2 (6 bases). The CDR3 runs 17 residues. Germline V gene data show CDR1 as SGHAT and CDR2 as FQNNGV. Trimming stripped 1 base from V and 2 bases from J, with 16 bases between. The CDR3, as DNA: TGTGCCAGCAGCTTAGGGACCGGGACTCCGTTCACAGATACGCAGTATTTT. This gives the protein CASSLGTGTPFTDTQYF. The full variable domain, its missing parts supplied by reference TRBV11-2 and TRBJ2-3, is EAGVAQSPRYKIIEKRQSVAFWCNPISGHATLYWYQQILGQGPKLLIQFQNNGVVDDSQLPKDRFSAERLKGVDSTLKIQPAKLEDSAVYLCASSLGTGTPFTDTQYFGPGTRLTVL.

The chain has TRBV19 and TRBJ2-3; no clear D. This CDR3 is built from 15 residues. Germline CDR1 and CDR2: LNHDA and SQIVND (reference sequence). The V end was cut by 5 bases, the J end by 2 bases, with 14 bases between. CDR3 region: CASSSLGGNTDTQYF. Here the CDR3 DNA reads TGTGCCAGTAGTTCCCTAGGTGGGAACACAGATACGCAGTATTTT. Variable domain in full (rest from reference TRBV19 and TRBJ2-3): DGGITQSPKYLFRKEGQNVTLSCEQNLNHDAMYWYRQDPGQGLRLIYYSQIVNDFQKGDIAEGYSVSREKKESFPLTVTSAQKNPTAFYLCASSSLGGNTDTQYFGPGTRLTVL.

This clonotype was seen only a few times. V is TRBV19 and J is TRBJ1-2; unclear D gene. The CDR3 extends over 15 amino acids. Looked up from germline, CDR1 is LNHDA and CDR2 is SQIVND (reference sequence). V was pared by 7 bases and J by 0 bases, with 15 bases between. The CDR3 region is CASTFGHTSNYGYTF. The CDR3 DNA is TGTGCCAGTACCTTCGGTCACACCTCTAACTATGGCTACACCTTC.

A few counts support this clonotype. This chain links TRBV7-9 with TRBJ2-5, with unresolved D. The CDR3 covers 15 residues. Germline CDR1 is SEHNR and CDR2 is FQNEAQ (reference sequence). Trimming took 3 bases from V and 3 from J, leaving 14 bases between them. The CDR3 DNA follows: TGTGCCAGCAGCTTCGAGACGGACGGAGAAGAGACCCAGTACTTC. Translation gives CASSFETDGEETQYF.

The sample holds a few counts of this clonotype. This chain links TRBV6-2 or TRBV6-3 with TRBJ2-1, with D hard to call. V shed 2 bases and J shed 8 bases, with 16 bases lying between them. The CDR3 runs 15 residues. Germline lookup yields CDR1 MNHEY and CDR2 SVGEGT. The CDR3 region has the DNA TGTGCCAGCAGTTACAGCTTTTTTGGAGTCCATGAGCAGTTCTTC. This gives the protein CASSYSFFGVHEQFF.

The table lists this clonotype with many counts. The chain carries TRBV20-1 and TRBJ2-3; 9 bases align to TRBD2. The CDR3 extends over 14 amino acids. Germline CDR1 and CDR2: DFQATT and SNEGSKA (reference sequence). This chain's CDR3 is CSQGGAGGRDTQYF. CDR3 in DNA: TGCAGCCAAGGGGGAGCGGGAGGAAGAGATACGCAGTATTTT.

This sequence joins TRBV7-2 and TRBJ2-3; 7 positions match TRBD2. Germline trimming cut 4 bases from V and 4 bases from J; bases unmatched to any gene: 11. The CDR3 totals 16 residues. Germline V gene lookup returns CDR1 SGHTA and CDR2 FQGNSA. DNA for the CDR3: TGTGCCAGCAGCTCGACGAGGGCGGGAGTCGCAGATACGCAGTATTTT. This encodes CASSSTRAGVADTQYF.